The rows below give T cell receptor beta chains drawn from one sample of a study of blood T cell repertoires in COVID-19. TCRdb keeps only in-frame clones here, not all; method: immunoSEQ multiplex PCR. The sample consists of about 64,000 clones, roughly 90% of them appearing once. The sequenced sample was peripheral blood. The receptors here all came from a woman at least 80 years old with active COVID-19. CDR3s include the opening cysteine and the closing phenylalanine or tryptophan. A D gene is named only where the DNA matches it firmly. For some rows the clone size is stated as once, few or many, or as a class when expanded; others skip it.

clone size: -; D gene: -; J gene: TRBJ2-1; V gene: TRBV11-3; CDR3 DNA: TGTGCCAGCAGCTTAGGGGGGCCTAGCCGGCACGCTGAGCAGTTCTTC; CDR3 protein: CASSLGGPSRHAEQFF
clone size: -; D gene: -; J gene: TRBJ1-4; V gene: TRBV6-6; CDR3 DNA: TGTGCCAGCAGTCTCGGACAACCGGTCTTTTTT; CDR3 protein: CASSLGQPVFF
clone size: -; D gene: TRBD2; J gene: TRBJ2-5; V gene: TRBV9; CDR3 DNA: TGTGCCAGCAGTCGGACTAGCAGGAGGGGGTCGGAGACCCAGTACTTC; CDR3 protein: CASSRTSRRGSETQYF
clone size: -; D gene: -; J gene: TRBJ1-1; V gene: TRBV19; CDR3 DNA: TGTGCCAGTAACCTCAGAGGGACTGAAGCTTTCTTT; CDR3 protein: CASNLRGTEAFF
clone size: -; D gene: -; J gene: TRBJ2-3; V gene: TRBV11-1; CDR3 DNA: TGTGCCAGCAGCTTATGGAGGAGCACAGATACGCAGTATTTT; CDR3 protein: CASSLWRSTDTQYF
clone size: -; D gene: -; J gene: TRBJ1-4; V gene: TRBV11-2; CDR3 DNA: TGTGCCAGCAGCTTATCGGATCTGGGGGGGGCGTCTAATGAAAAACTGTTTTTT; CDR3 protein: CASSLSDLGGASNEKLFF
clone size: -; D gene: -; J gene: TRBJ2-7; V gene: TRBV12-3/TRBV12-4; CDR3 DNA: TGTGCCAGCAGACGGGACTCTTCCTACGAGCAGTACTTC; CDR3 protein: CASRRDSSYEQYF
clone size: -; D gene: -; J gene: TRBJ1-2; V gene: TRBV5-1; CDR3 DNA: TGCGCCAGCAGCTCGGGAGGCTTGAACTATGGCTACACCTTC; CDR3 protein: CASSSGGLNYGYTF
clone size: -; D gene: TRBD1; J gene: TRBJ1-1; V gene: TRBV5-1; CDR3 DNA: TGCGCCAGCAGCCTCGGGACAGGGGCGGTCCTGGCCACTGAAGCTTTCTTT; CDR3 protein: CASSLGTGAVLATEAFF
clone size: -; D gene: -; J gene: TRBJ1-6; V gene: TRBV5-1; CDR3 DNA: TGCGCCAGCAGCCCTCGAGCGGACAGCTCCTATAATTCACCCCTCCACTTT; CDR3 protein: CASSPRADSSYNSPLHF
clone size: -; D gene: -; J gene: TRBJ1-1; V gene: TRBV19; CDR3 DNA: TGTGCCAGTAGTATAGTCTTGGGAGAGGGGAACACTGAAGCTTTCTTT; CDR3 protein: CASSIVLGEGNTEAFF
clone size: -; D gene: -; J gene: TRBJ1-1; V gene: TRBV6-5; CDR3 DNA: TGTGCCAGCAGTTACGCCAGGGAGGCCACTGAAGCTTTCTTT; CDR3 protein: CASSYAREATEAFF
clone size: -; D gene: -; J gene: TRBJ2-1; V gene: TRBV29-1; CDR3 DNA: TGCAGCGCCACGGTTGGGCGAGAGCAGTTCTTC; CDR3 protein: CSATVGREQFF
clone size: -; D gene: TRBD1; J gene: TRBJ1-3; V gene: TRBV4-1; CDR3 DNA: TGCGCCAGCAGCCACCGAGGGGGCACTGGAAACACCATATATTTT; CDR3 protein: CASSHRGGTGNTIYF
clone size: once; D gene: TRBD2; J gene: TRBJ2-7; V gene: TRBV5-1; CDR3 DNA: TGCGCCAGCAGCCGCGGAGTGGGGGGGAAGGACGAGCAGTACTTC; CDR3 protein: CASSRGVGGKDEQYF
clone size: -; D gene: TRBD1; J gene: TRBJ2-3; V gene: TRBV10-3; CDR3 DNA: TGTGCCATCAGTGGATCGCAGGGGGCGGTAACAGATACGCAGTATTTT; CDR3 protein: CAISGSQGAVTDTQYF
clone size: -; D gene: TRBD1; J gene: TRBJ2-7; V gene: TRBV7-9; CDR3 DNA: TGTGCCAGCAGCTTAGTATGGACAGGACGCTACGAGCAGTACTTC; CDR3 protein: CASSLVWTGRYEQYF
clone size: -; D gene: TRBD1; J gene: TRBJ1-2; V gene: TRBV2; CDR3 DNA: TGTGCCAGCAGCGAGGGACAGCTTATCTATGGCTACACCTTC; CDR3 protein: CASSEGQLIYGYTF
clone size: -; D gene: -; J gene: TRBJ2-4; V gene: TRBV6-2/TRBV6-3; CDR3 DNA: TGTGCCAGCAGTCCGACACTAGCCAAAAACATTCAGTACTTC; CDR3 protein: CASSPTLAKNIQYF
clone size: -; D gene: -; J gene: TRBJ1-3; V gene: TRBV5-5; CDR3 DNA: TGTGCCAGCAGCCCGATGGGGGCCTCTGGAAACACCATATATTTT; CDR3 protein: CASSPMGASGNTIYF
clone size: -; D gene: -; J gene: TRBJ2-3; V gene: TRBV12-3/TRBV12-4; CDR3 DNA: TGTGCCAGCAGTTCTTATACAGATACGCAGTATTTT; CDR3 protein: CASSSYTDTQYF
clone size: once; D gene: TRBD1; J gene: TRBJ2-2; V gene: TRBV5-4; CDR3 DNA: TGTGCCAGCAGCCCGGGACAGGGTGGAACCGGGGAGCTGTTTTTT; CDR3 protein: CASSPGQGGTGELFF
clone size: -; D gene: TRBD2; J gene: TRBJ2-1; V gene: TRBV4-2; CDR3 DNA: TGTGCCAGCAGCCAAGGTGGTCTAGCGGGAGTTTATGATGAGCAGTTCTTC; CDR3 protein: CASSQGGLAGVYDEQFF
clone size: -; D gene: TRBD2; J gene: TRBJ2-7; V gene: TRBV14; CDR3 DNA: TGTGCCAGCAGCCGAGTGACTAGCGGGATAGGTGAGCAGTACTTC; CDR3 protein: CASSRVTSGIGEQYF
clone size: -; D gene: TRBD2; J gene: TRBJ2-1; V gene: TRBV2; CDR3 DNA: TGTGCCAGCAGGCCTGCTAGCGGGGGGTACAATGAGCAGTTCTTC; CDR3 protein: CASRPASGGYNEQFF
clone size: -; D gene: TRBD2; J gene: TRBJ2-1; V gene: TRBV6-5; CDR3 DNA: TGTGCCAGCAGTTACCTTAGCGGGAGGGCCAATGAGCAGTTCTTC; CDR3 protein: CASSYLSGRANEQFF
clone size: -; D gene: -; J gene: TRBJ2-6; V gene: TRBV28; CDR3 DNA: TGTGCCAGCAGTCTCGGGACATTCCGCTCTGGGGCCAACGTCCTGACTTTC; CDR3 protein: CASSLGTFRSGANVLTF
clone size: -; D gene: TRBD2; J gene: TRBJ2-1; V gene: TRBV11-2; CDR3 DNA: TGTGCCAGCAGCTCCGGACTAGCGGGAGCCTATGAGCAGTTCTTC; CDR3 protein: CASSSGLAGAYEQFF
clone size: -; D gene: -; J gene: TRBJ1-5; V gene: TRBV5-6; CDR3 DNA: TGTGCCAGCAGCTCAAGCGGACAGCTGTATCAGCCCCAGCATTTT; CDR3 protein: CASSSSGQLYQPQHF
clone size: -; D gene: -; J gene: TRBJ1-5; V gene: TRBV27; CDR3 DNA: TGTGCCAGCTATCGCGATGAACCCCAGCATTTT; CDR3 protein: CASYRDEPQHF
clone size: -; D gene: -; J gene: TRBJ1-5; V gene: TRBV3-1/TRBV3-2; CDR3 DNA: TGTGCCAGCAGCCAGGCAGGCGGCAATCAGCCCCAGCATTTT; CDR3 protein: CASSQAGGNQPQHF
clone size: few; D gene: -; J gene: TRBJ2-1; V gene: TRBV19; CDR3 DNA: TGTGCCAGTAGTTTGGAGGGTAGGAATGAGCAGTTCTTC; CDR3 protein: CASSLEGRNEQFF